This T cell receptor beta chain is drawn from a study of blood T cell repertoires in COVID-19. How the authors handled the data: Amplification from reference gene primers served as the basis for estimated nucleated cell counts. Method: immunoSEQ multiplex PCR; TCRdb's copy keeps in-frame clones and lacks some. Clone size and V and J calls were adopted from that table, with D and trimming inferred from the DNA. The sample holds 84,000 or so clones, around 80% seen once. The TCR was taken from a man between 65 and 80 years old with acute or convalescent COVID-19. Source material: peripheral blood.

CDR3 residues: CASSQEGGKTGQPQHF. CDR3 nucleotides: TGCGCCAGCAGCCAAGAAGGGGGAAAAACGGGACAGCCCCAGCATTTT. V is TRBV4-1 and J is TRBJ1-5; tentative D call: TRBD1 (6 bases). V lost 0 bases and J lost 7, with 16 bases in between. CDR1 and CDR2 from the germline V gene are MGHRA and YSYEKL. The CDR3 length is 16 residues.